A selection of T cell receptor beta chains follows, all from one sample in a study of cytomegalovirus exposure and HLA in healthy donors. Repertoires were generated with immunoSEQ multiplex PCR, while TCRdb's copy carries only in-frame clones and drops some. The sample comprises some 180,000 clones, 70% to 80% of which are singletons, and about 3% rests with the top ten. The sequenced material came from PBMCs. Receptors were obtained from a male donor in good health and CMV-seronegative. Each CDR3 is given with its conserved first and last residue. D genes are given only for firm matches. For some rows the clone size is stated as once, few or many, or as a class when expanded; others skip it.

TGTGCCAGCCACATGGGGGGGCCCCACAATGAGCAGTTCTTC CASHMGGPHNEQFF TRBJ2-1 once NA TRBV6-5
TGTGCCAGCAGTTCGAGAAGCAATCAGCCCCAGCATTTT CASSSRSNQPQHF TRBJ1-5 NA NA TRBV27
TGTGCCAGCAGCTCCTACCCTAGCGGGAGGGCGATAGATACGCAGTATTTT CASSSYPSGRAIDTQYF TRBJ2-3 NA TRBD2 TRBV5-6
TGCGCCAGCAGCTTGACTCAGGGGGGTATGAACACTGAAGCTTTCTTT CASSLTQGGMNTEAFF TRBJ1-1 NA TRBD1 TRBV5-1
TGTGCCAGCAGCTCCCCCGCGGGAGAAGGAGGAGAGACCCAGTACTTC CASSSPAGEGGETQYF TRBJ2-5 NA TRBD2 TRBV7-9
TGTGCCAGCAGCCTCCAGGGGGGCAGAGACCCTGAAGCTTTCTTT CASSLQGGRDPEAFF TRBJ1-1 NA TRBD1 TRBV7-3
TGTGCCAGCAGTTTAGGGACGGGAGGGGGCGGGCAGCCCCAGCATTTT CASSLGTGGGGQPQHF TRBJ1-5 NA TRBD1 TRBV28
TGTGCCAGCAGTTCTCGACAGGGGGGTCAGCCCCAGCATTTT CASSSRQGGQPQHF TRBJ1-5 NA TRBD1 TRBV27
TGTGCCACTTCCTCGTCAGGTCCTAGCACAGATACGCAGTATTTT CATSSSGPSTDTQYF TRBJ2-3 NA NA TRBV25-1
TGTGCCAGCAGCTTGGGCCAGGGGGCGCGTGACATTCAGTACTTC CASSLGQGARDIQYF TRBJ2-4 few TRBD1 TRBV5-4
TGCGCCAGCAGCTTGGTACTAGCGGGATTGGAGACCCAGTACTTC CASSLVLAGLETQYF TRBJ2-5 NA TRBD2 TRBV5-1
TGTGCCAGCAGCCCCGGGACTAGCGAAAACAATGAGCAGTTCTTC CASSPGTSENNEQFF TRBJ2-1 NA TRBD2 TRBV11-2
TGTGCCAGCATCTCCGGACAGGCGAGCAATCAGCCCCAGCATTTT CASISGQASNQPQHF TRBJ1-5 few TRBD1 TRBV6-1
TGTGCCAGGCAGGGCCCGCGACAGATCTCCTACGAGCAGTACTTC CARQGPRQISYEQYF TRBJ2-7 few NA TRBV21-1
TGTGCCAGCAGCCTGGGACTGCATCCAAATGAAAAACTGTTTTTT CASSLGLHPNEKLFF TRBJ1-4 few NA TRBV7-2
TGTGCCAGCAGCACAGGGACGGGAGGAAACACCATATATTTT CASSTGTGGNTIYF TRBJ1-3 NA NA TRBV9
TGTGCCAGCTCAAAAGCGGGAGGGCGCACCGGGGAGCTGTTTTTT CASSKAGGRTGELFF TRBJ2-2 NA TRBD2 TRBV25-1
TGTGCCTGGAGTTTATGGCAGGGGGCTCAGAATCAGCCCCAGCATTTT CAWSLWQGAQNQPQHF TRBJ1-5 NA TRBD1 TRBV30
TGCGCCAGCAGCCAGGGGTGGGGACAGGGCCCAAAGACCCAGTACTTC CASSQGWGQGPKTQYF TRBJ2-5 once TRBD1 TRBV4-1
TGTGCCAGCAGCGTAGCGCAGTTCGACTACGAGCAGTACTTC CASSVAQFDYEQYF TRBJ2-7 NA NA TRBV9
TGTGCCAGCAGCGCGGGACTAGCGGGAGATGAGCAGTTCTTC CASSAGLAGDEQFF TRBJ2-1 NA TRBD2 TRBV9
TGCAGCGGTCATCTCTCCGGGAGACGGGGGTACAATGAGCAGTTCTTC CSGHLSGRRGYNEQFF TRBJ2-1 NA NA TRBV29-1
TGCAGCGACGGAAGGGACAAGGGTCGCTACGAGCAGTACTTC CSDGRDKGRYEQYF TRBJ2-7 NA NA TRBV29-1
TGTGCCAGCAGTTACTCGTCAGGGTTAGGCGAGCAGTACTTC CASSYSSGLGEQYF TRBJ2-7 NA NA TRBV6-5
TGTGCCATCAGTGAGTCGGAGGTGAACTATGGCTACACCTTC CAISESEVNYGYTF TRBJ1-2 NA NA TRBV10-3
TGTGCCAGCAGTGAATTTGGGGCTCTCGAGCAGTACTTC CASSEFGALEQYF TRBJ2-7 once NA TRBV25-1
TGTGCCAGCAGCTTCATAACGGGACTCCTCAATGAGCAGTTCTTC CASSFITGLLNEQFF TRBJ2-1 NA NA TRBV11-1
TGTGCCAGCAGTTACTCCTCTAACTCTGGAAACACCATATATTTT CASSYSSNSGNTIYF TRBJ1-3 NA NA TRBV6-5
TGTGCCACTAACCCGGACAGAGGGTCTGGGGCCAACGTCCTGACTTTC CATNPDRGSGANVLTF TRBJ2-6 NA NA TRBV19
TGTGCCAGTAGTAGACAAGCGGGAGGTACCGGGGAGCTGTTTTTT CASSRQAGGTGELFF TRBJ2-2 NA TRBD2 TRBV19
TGTGCCAGTAGTCCGGGGACTAGCGGGAGGATAGATACGCAGTATTTT CASSPGTSGRIDTQYF TRBJ2-3 few TRBD2 TRBV19
TGCGCCAGCAGTCCCACTAGCGGATCCTACAATGAGCAGTTCTTC CASSPTSGSYNEQFF TRBJ2-1 once TRBD2 TRBV4-1
TGTGCCAGCAGCCTTAGCGGGGGGAACACCGGGGAGCTGTTTTTT CASSLSGGNTGELFF TRBJ2-2 NA TRBD2 TRBV7-3
TGCGCCAGCAGCCAATTTCTAGGCAATCAGCCCCAGCATTTT CASSQFLGNQPQHF TRBJ1-5 NA NA TRBV4-1
TGTGCCAGTAGTCCCCCAAGCAGGGGTGTTCAGCCCCAGCATTTT CASSPPSRGVQPQHF TRBJ1-5 NA NA TRBV19
TGTGCCAGCTCCCCTGGGCGGGCAGATACGCAGTATTTT CASSPGRADTQYF TRBJ2-3 NA NA TRBV27
TGTGCCAGCAGTCCAACGCCGGGGTCCTACAATGAGCAGTTCTTC CASSPTPGSYNEQFF TRBJ2-1 few NA TRBV7-2
TGTGCCAGCACCGTAGGAGGCTATGGCTACACCTTC CASTVGGYGYTF TRBJ1-2 NA NA TRBV28
TGTGCCAGTAGTGGACAGGGGGCGGTGGGCAATCAGCCCCAGCATTTT CASSGQGAVGNQPQHF TRBJ1-5 NA TRBD1 TRBV19
TGTGCCAGCAGTTACCAGGCACAGGGGGCACATGGCTACACCTTC CASSYQAQGAHGYTF TRBJ1-2 NA TRBD1 TRBV6-6
TGTGCCAGCAGTTACGGGCGGGAGGGCACGAATGAGCAGTTCTTC CASSYGREGTNEQFF TRBJ2-1 NA TRBD2 TRBV6-5
TGTGCCAGCAGCCTCGGGACAGGGGGTGTCACCGGGGAGCTGTTTTTT CASSLGTGGVTGELFF TRBJ2-2 NA TRBD1 TRBV7-9
TGTGCCTGGAGTGCTGGGACTAGCGGTTACAATGAGCAGTTCTTC CAWSAGTSGYNEQFF TRBJ2-1 once TRBD2 TRBV30